These T cell receptor beta chains were read from a single sample in a study of blood T cell repertoires in COVID-19. Assay used: immunoSEQ multiplex PCR; TCRdb lists only in-frame clones, some missing. The sample lists 340,000 or so clones, roughly 84% seen once, with 1% in the top ten. Sample: peripheral blood. These receptors all stem from a man aged 50-60 years with active or convalescent COVID-19. Both conserved end residues are part of each CDR3. The D gene is left open where the match is weak. Where a row states a size, it is once, few, many or the class of an expanded clone; other rows omit it.

v_call	cdr3_length	d_call	clone_size	j_call	cdr3_aa	cdr3_nt
TRBV9	13	-	-	TRBJ1-1	CASSVVGGAEAFF	TGTGCCAGCAGCGTAGTTGGGGGCGCTGAAGCTTTCTTT
TRBV7-9	13	-	-	TRBJ1-6	CASSSSTFGALHF	TGTGCCAGCAGCTCCTCGACGTTCGGGGCCCTCCACTTT
TRBV13	15	-	-	TRBJ2-7	CASSLGSQRGYEQYF	TGTGCCAGCAGCCTCGGGTCCCAACGCGGTTACGAGCAGTACTTC
TRBV27	15	-	-	TRBJ2-1	CASSLYLSRANEQFF	TGTGCCAGCAGTTTATACCTGTCCAGGGCAAATGAGCAGTTCTTC
TRBV19	15	TRBD1	-	TRBJ1-2	CASSIWDRARVGYTF	TGTGCCAGTAGTATTTGGGACAGGGCCCGTGTGGGCTACACCTTC
TRBV2	13	-	-	TRBJ1-1	CASRGSLNTEAFF	TGTGCCAGCCGAGGGTCCCTGAACACTGAAGCTTTCTTT
TRBV4-2	13	-	few	TRBJ1-2	CASSQERFYGYTF	TGTGCCAGCAGCCAAGAACGGTTCTATGGCTACACCTTC
TRBV15	16	TRBD2	-	TRBJ2-3	CATNSGTSGSTDTQYF	TGTGCCACCAACTCTGGGACTAGCGGTAGCACAGATACGCAGTATTTT
TRBV11-3	17	-	-	TRBJ2-3	CASSLASGDQRTDTQYF	TGTGCCAGCAGCTTAGCATCAGGGGACCAGCGCACAGATACGCAGTATTTT
TRBV5-1	13	-	once	TRBJ2-7	CASSLSGYDEQYF	TGCGCCAGCAGCTTGTCAGGGTACGACGAGCAGTACTTC
TRBV2	13	-	-	TRBJ1-5	CASNGQGQQPQHF	TGTGCCAGCAATGGGCAGGGCCAGCAGCCCCAGCATTTT
TRBV12-3/TRBV12-4	13	-	few	TRBJ1-1	CASRSSVNTEAFF	TGTGCCAGCAGATCCAGCGTGAACACTGAAGCTTTCTTT
TRBV28	13	-	-	TRBJ1-2	CASTPRAGNGYTF	TGTGCCAGCACTCCCAGGGCTGGGAACGGCTACACCTTC
TRBV30	13	TRBD1	-	TRBJ2-5	CASTTGAGETQYF	TGTGCCTCTACGACAGGGGCCGGAGAGACCCAGTACTTC
TRBV5-4	16	TRBD2	-	TRBJ2-7	CASSLGASGVTYEQYF	TGTGCCAGCAGCTTGGGGGCTAGCGGGGTAACCTACGAGCAGTACTTC
TRBV27	14	TRBD1	-	TRBJ1-1	CASSFQGAGQIAFF	TGTGCCAGCAGTTTCCAGGGGGCCGGCCAAATTGCTTTCTTT
TRBV6-2/TRBV6-3	15	TRBD2	-	TRBJ2-7	CASSYRLAGTYEQYF	TGTGCCAGCAGTTATCGACTAGCGGGAACTTACGAGCAGTACTTC
TRBV5-6	17	-	few	TRBJ2-2	CASSLAGASLDTGELFF	TGTGCCAGCAGCTTGGCAGGCGCGAGCTTGGACACCGGGGAGCTGTTTTTT
TRBV30	11	-	-	TRBJ1-2	CAWSRGYGYTF	TGTGCCTGGAGCCGGGGGTATGGCTACACCTTC
TRBV28	19	-	once	TRBJ2-3	CASSLGIGRGQGYTDTQYF	TGTGCCAGCAGTTTAGGTATCGGAAGGGGCCAGGGGTACACAGATACGCAGTATTTT
TRBV28	15	-	once	TRBJ1-3	CASSDGQSSGNTIYF	TGTGCCAGCAGCGATGGACAGAGCTCTGGAAACACCATATATTTT
TRBV18	19	-	few	TRBJ2-6	CASSSPRDWGSSGANVLTF	TGTGCCAGCTCATCGCCTCGGGACTGGGGATCCTCTGGGGCCAACGTCCTGACTTTC
TRBV9	16	TRBD2	-	TRBJ2-5	CASSPRTSGGRETQYF	TGTGCCAGCAGCCCACGGACTAGCGGGGGCCGAGAGACCCAGTACTTC
TRBV27	14	-	-	TRBJ1-1	CASRPTGKFSEAFF	TGTGCCAGCAGACCAACAGGGAAATTCTCTGAAGCTTTCTTT
TRBV5-6	15	-	-	TRBJ2-3	CASSLYGQSTDTQYF	TGTGCCAGCAGCTTGTACGGACAAAGCACAGATACGCAGTATTTT
TRBV10-3	13	TRBD1	-	TRBJ1-2	CAISEKDRAGYTF	TGTGCCATCAGTGAGAAAGACAGGGCCGGCTACACCTTC
TRBV5-6	13	-	once	TRBJ2-7	CASSLGPRVEQYF	TGTGCCAGCAGCTTGGGACCCCGGGTCGAGCAGTACTTC
TRBV11-2	14	TRBD2	few	TRBJ2-1	CASSPSGIRDEQFF	TGTGCCAGCAGCCCAAGCGGGATTCGGGATGAGCAGTTCTTC
TRBV5-1	15	-	-	TRBJ2-5	CASGLGPRGQETQYF	TGCGCCAGCGGATTGGGGCCACGAGGGCAAGAGACCCAGTACTTC
TRBV5-1	13	TRBD1	-	TRBJ2-2	CATGQGHTGELFF	TGCGCCACGGGACAGGGGCACACCGGGGAGCTGTTTTTT
TRBV28	17	TRBD2	-	TRBJ2-1	CASSFLAGGGSYNEQFF	TGTGCCAGCAGTTTCCTAGCGGGGGGGGGCTCCTACAATGAGCAGTTCTTC
TRBV9	14	-	-	TRBJ2-5	CASSGKDSIETQYF	TGTGCCAGCAGCGGAAAGGACAGTATAGAGACCCAGTACTTC
TRBV4-2	16	-	-	TRBJ2-1	CASSHTGRGQYNEQFF	TGTGCCAGCAGCCACACGGGGCGGGGTCAGTACAATGAGCAGTTCTTC
TRBV27	14	TRBD1	-	TRBJ1-2	CASSSRQGRNGYTF	TGTGCCAGCAGTTCCCGACAGGGGAGAAATGGCTACACCTTC
TRBV6-5	14	-	-	TRBJ1-4	CASRLRQTNEKLFF	TGTGCCAGCAGGCTCCGACAGACTAATGAAAAACTGTTTTTT
TRBV23-1	17	TRBD1	-	TRBJ1-6	CASSQSDRGRGNSPLHF	TGCGCCAGCAGTCAATCGGACAGGGGAAGGGGTAATTCACCCCTCCACTTT
TRBV5-8	14	-	once	TRBJ1-2	CASISRHAAGGYTF	TGTGCCAGCATCTCGAGACACGCCGCAGGCGGCTACACCTTC
TRBV4-3	16	-	-	TRBJ1-5	CASSRWQQGSNQPQHF	TGCGCCAGCAGCCGATGGCAACAGGGAAGCAATCAGCCCCAGCATTTT
TRBV30	12	TRBD2	-	TRBJ2-5	CAWKAGAETQYF	TGTGCCTGGAAGGCGGGAGCAGAGACCCAGTACTTC
TRBV24-1	12	-	few	TRBJ1-2	CATSDENYGYTF	TGTGCCACCAGTGATGAGAACTATGGCTACACCTTC
TRBV6-4	14	-	-	TRBJ2-5	CASSGRTSQETQYF	TGTGCCAGCAGTGGCCGGACATCCCAAGAGACCCAGTACTTC
TRBV27	15	TRBD1	-	TRBJ1-5	CASSPVRGRPQPQHF	TGTGCCAGCAGCCCCGTAAGGGGGCGTCCTCAGCCCCAGCATTTT
TRBV7-9	14	-	many	TRBJ1-1	CASNKGRLNTEAFF	TGTGCCAGCAACAAAGGGAGGTTGAACACTGAAGCTTTCTTT
TRBV5-1	18	TRBD1	-	TRBJ1-2	CASSRSGTGGQGNYGYTF	TGCGCCAGCAGCCGCTCCGGGACAGGGGGCCAGGGGAACTATGGCTACACCTTC
TRBV30	13	-	once	TRBJ2-1	CAWTGGIYNEQFF	TGTGCCTGGACAGGGGGGATTTACAATGAGCAGTTCTTC
TRBV5-6	15	TRBD1	-	TRBJ1-2	CASSLDLGQGSGYTF	TGTGCCAGCAGCTTGGATCTGGGACAGGGGTCTGGCTACACCTTC
TRBV19	15	TRBD1	-	TRBJ1-4	CASRPGTGPGEKLFF	TGTGCCAGTAGGCCCGGGACAGGGCCAGGAGAAAAACTGTTTTTT
TRBV5-1	14	TRBD2	few	TRBJ2-5	CASSFASGQETQYF	TGCGCCAGCAGCTTCGCTAGCGGCCAAGAGACCCAGTACTTC